This is a list of T cell receptor beta chains from one sample in a study of blood T cell repertoires in COVID-19. The method was immunoSEQ multiplex PCR; TCRdb's version includes in-frame clones alone and lacks a portion of them. Of hundreds of thousands of clones detected, around 85% appear once; the ten largest clones hold roughly 3.9%. Sequenced input: peripheral blood. These receptors all stem from a woman younger than 30 with acute or convalescent COVID-19. Each CDR3 is given with its conserved first and last residue. Fields, in order: D gene, J gene, V gene, clone size, CDR3 protein, CDR3 DNA. The D gene is left open where the match is weak. Only part of the rows carry a size: once, few, many, or a class if the clone is expanded.

>TRBD1|TRBJ2-1|TRBV5-6|.
CASSFDWDRGSDEQFF
TGTGCCAGCAGCTTCGATTGGGACAGGGGTTCCGATGAGCAGTTCTTC
>TRBD1|TRBJ2-7|TRBV2|.
CASNSGTGFGEQYF
TGTGCCAGCAATTCTGGGACAGGGTTCGGCGAGCAGTACTTC
>TRBD1|TRBJ2-7|TRBV5-1|.
CASTSGQGNGEQYF
TGCGCCAGCACCTCAGGACAGGGAAATGGCGAGCAGTACTTC
>TRBD2|TRBJ2-7|TRBV4-1|.
CASSPLEAGGDEQYF
TGCGCCAGCAGCCCACTGGAAGCGGGGGGCGACGAGCAGTACTTC
>TRBD1|TRBJ1-1|TRBV12-3/TRBV12-4|.
CASRQGLNTEAFF
TGTGCCAGCAGACAGGGGTTGAACACTGAAGCTTTCTTT
>.|TRBJ2-3|TRBV7-7|.
CASSPFLVEGVETDTQYF
TGTGCCAGCAGCCCCTTTCTCGTGGAGGGAGTAGAAACAGATACGCAGTATTTT
>TRBD1|TRBJ2-5|TRBV7-9|.
CASSYGDSGETQYF
TGTGCCAGCAGCTACGGGGACAGCGGAGAGACCCAGTACTTC
>TRBD2|TRBJ2-5|TRBV28|.
CASSLYGTPGLAGLGETQYF
TGTGCCAGCAGTTTATACGGGACGCCGGGACTAGCGGGTCTTGGCGAGACCCAGTACTTC
>.|TRBJ2-1|TRBV19|.
CASSQFDEQFF
TGTGCCAGTAGCCAATTTGATGAGCAGTTCTTC
>.|TRBJ2-3|TRBV5-4|.
CASSPGQPTGDTQYF
TGTGCCAGCAGCCCTGGACAGCCCACTGGGGATACGCAGTATTTT
>.|TRBJ1-4|TRBV28|once
CASSLFGVNEKLFF
TGTGCCAGCAGTTTATTCGGGGTTAATGAAAAACTGTTTTTT
>TRBD1|TRBJ1-6|TRBV5-8|few
CASRTGTDNSPLHF
TGTGCCAGCAGAACCGGGACAGATAATTCACCCCTCCACTTT
>.|TRBJ2-7|TRBV6-5|.
CASSSRSGVYEQYF
TGTGCCAGCAGCTCGCGGAGCGGCGTCTACGAGCAGTACTTC
>.|TRBJ2-3|TRBV6-5|.
CASSLPGSDTQYF
TGTGCCAGCAGCCTACCGGGGTCAGATACGCAGTATTTT
>.|TRBJ2-2|TRBV5-4|.
CASSLDRVGGELFF
TGTGCCAGCAGCTTAGACAGAGTTGGCGGGGAGCTGTTTTTT
>TRBD1|TRBJ2-7|TRBV24-1|few
CATSDSTGGRSSYEQYF
TGTGCCACCAGTGACTCCACAGGGGGCCGTAGCTCCTACGAGCAGTACTTC
>TRBD1|TRBJ1-2|TRBV4-1|few
CASSRGQEVNYGYTF
TGCGCCAGCAGCCGTGGACAGGAGGTCAACTATGGCTACACCTTC
>TRBD1|TRBJ2-1|TRBV7-7|many
CAVGQVYNEQFF
TGTGCCGTAGGACAGGTCTACAATGAGCAGTTCTTC
>.|TRBJ1-2|TRBV9|.
CASSPGPSYGYTF
TGTGCCAGCAGCCCGGGTCCCTCTTATGGCTACACCTTC
>TRBD1|TRBJ2-7|TRBV5-1|.
CASRTGTGTPYEQYF
TGCGCCAGCAGAACCGGGACAGGGACCCCCTACGAGCAGTACTTC
>TRBD1|TRBJ1-2|TRBV12-3/TRBV12-4|.
CASSPRDRESGTF
TGTGCCAGCAGTCCTCGGGACAGGGAGTCGGGGACCTTC
>TRBD1|TRBJ1-2|TRBV15|.
CATSRDQGARGYTF
TGTGCCACCAGCAGAGATCAGGGGGCGAGAGGCTACACCTTC
>.|TRBJ1-1|TRBV18|.
CASSPPIPEAFF
TGTGCCAGCTCACCCCCTATCCCTGAAGCTTTCTTT
>.|TRBJ1-2|TRBV5-1|.
CASSLSQGLDGYTF
TGCGCCAGCAGCCTCAGCCAGGGTCTGGATGGCTACACCTTC
>TRBD2|TRBJ2-1|TRBV9|.
CASSVSTGTIGGGGNEQFF
TGTGCCAGCAGCGTATCAACCGGGACTATAGGCGGCGGTGGGAATGAGCAGTTCTTC
>TRBD2|TRBJ2-5|TRBV28|.
CASRNSGGKETQYF
TGTGCCAGCAGAAACTCGGGGGGGAAAGAGACCCAGTACTTC
>.|TRBJ1-2|TRBV6-5|.
CASRRNRDGDYGYTF
TGTGCCAGCAGGCGCAACAGGGATGGCGACTATGGCTACACCTTC
>.|TRBJ2-2|TRBV24-1|.
CATMAGDTGELFF
TGTGCCACCATGGCAGGGGACACCGGGGAGCTGTTTTTT
>.|TRBJ2-7|TRBV29-1|.
CSVGQGSYEQYF
TGCAGCGTTGGGCAGGGGTCCTACGAGCAGTACTTC
>TRBD1|TRBJ2-3|TRBV29-1|.
CSVESPGQGTDTQYF
TGCAGCGTTGAATCGCCGGGACAGGGCACAGATACGCAGTATTTT
>.|TRBJ1-2|TRBV9|once
CASSQGVQYGYTF
TGTGCCAGCAGCCAAGGGGTCCAGTATGGCTACACCTTC
>.|TRBJ1-2|TRBV12-5|.
CASGFEGNYGYTF
TGTGCTAGTGGTTTTGAGGGAAACTATGGCTACACCTTC
>.|TRBJ2-1|TRBV18|.
CASSPGLEYNEQFF
TGTGCCAGCTCACCAGGGTTGGAGTACAATGAGCAGTTCTTC
>.|TRBJ2-3|TRBV7-6|few
CASSLNQGSSTDTQYF
TGTGCCAGCAGCTTAAACCAGGGGTCTAGCACAGATACGCAGTATTTT
>.|TRBJ1-1|TRBV10-3|.
CAISESGQGNTEAFF
TGTGCCATCAGTGAGTCCGGTCAGGGGAACACTGAAGCTTTCTTT
>TRBD1|TRBJ2-3|TRBV19|.
CASSIGTGTTDTQYF
TGTGCCAGTAGTATAGGGACAGGGACCACAGATACGCAGTATTTT
>TRBD1|TRBJ1-4|TRBV5-1|.
CASSLGQVESEKLFF
TGCGCCAGCAGCTTAGGACAGGTCGAAAGTGAAAAACTGTTTTTT